Ten or more counts support the clone carrying this T cell receptor beta chain. This sample stems from a study of T cells in Graves' hyperthyroidism and ophthalmopathy. Germline CDR1 is MNHNY and CDR2 is SVGAGI (reference sequence). Trimming left V 0 bases short and J 7 bases short, with 12 bases between. CDR3 length: 14 residues. Amplification of TCR beta CDR3 regions was performed using RNA transcripts as template. The HTBI primer set served for first-round RT-PCR of the TCR CDR3. In TCRdb, the multiplex PCR reads were re-called with MiXCR into one record per CDR3 protein. The table lists roughly 280,000 distinct CDR3 sequences, around 22% of them singletons. Enrolled ophthalmopathy patients presented with a Clinical Activity Score of at least 3, a NOSPECS grade of at least 4, and disease duration under 3 months. Diagnosing involved the use of clinical symptoms, serum thyroxine and TRAb, thyroid ultrasound and orbital computed tomography.

The chain employs TRBV6-6 and TRBJ1-2, with a weak D call TRBD1 (6 bases). This sequence was found in a man aged 25 to 40 with Graves' ophthalmopathy. The specimen sequenced was blood. The CDR3 nucleotides read TGTGCCAGCAGTTACTCCCCGGGGGGCTGTGGCTACACCTTC. It specifies CASSYSPGGCGYTF.